These T cell receptor beta chains were read from a single sample in a study of cytomegalovirus exposure and HLA in healthy donors. Sequenced by immunoSEQ multiplex PCR; TCRdb stores in-frame clones only, minus some. The sample records about 96,000 clones, around 64% being singletons. Sequenced material: PBMCs. These receptors came from a man aged 60-69 years in good health and CMV-seronegative. CDR3s include the opening cysteine and the closing phenylalanine or tryptophan. The D gene is left open where the match is weak. The size of a clone is reported for some rows only, either as once, few or many, or as a class for expanded clones.

J gene,V gene,clone size,D gene,CDR3 protein,CDR3 DNA
TRBJ2-3,TRBV6-4,-,TRBD2,CASRGRGTPDPTDTQYF,TGTGCCAGCAGGGGGCGGGGGACTCCCGACCCCACAGATACGCAGTATTTT
TRBJ2-1,TRBV10-1,-,TRBD2,CASSSGLAGGRYNEQFF,TGCGCCAGCAGCTCGGGACTAGCGGGAGGGCGCTACAATGAGCAGTTCTTC
TRBJ2-1,TRBV9,-,TRBD2,CASSLKRWASGGRYNEQFF,TGTGCCAGCAGCCTTAAGCGTTGGGCTAGCGGGGGCCGATACAATGAGCAGTTCTTC
TRBJ1-1,TRBV5-1,-,-,CASSSMRIPNTEAFF,TGCGCCAGCAGCTCAATGAGGATTCCGAACACTGAAGCTTTCTTT
TRBJ1-1,TRBV2,-,-,CASGRRGENTEAFF,TGTGCCAGCGGCAGGCGGGGGGAGAACACTGAAGCTTTCTTT
TRBJ2-3,TRBV5-4,few,-,CASSSSQLGSTDTQYF,TGTGCCAGCAGCTCTTCTCAACTAGGCAGTACAGATACGCAGTATTTT
TRBJ2-5,TRBV11-3,few,TRBD2,CASSFGLAGKETQYF,TGTGCCAGCAGCTTTGGACTAGCGGGTAAAGAGACCCAGTACTTC
TRBJ1-2,TRBV10-1,-,TRBD1,CASSESRTGGIDGYTF,TGCGCCAGCAGTGAGTCCCGGACAGGGGGGATTGATGGCTACACCTTC
TRBJ2-6,TRBV11-3,-,-,CASRPGGPGANVLTF,TGTGCCAGCAGGCCAGGAGGGCCTGGGGCCAACGTCCTGACTTTC
TRBJ2-7,TRBV5-6,-,-,CASSLTGMGYEQYF,TGTGCCAGCAGCCTGACAGGAATGGGCTACGAGCAGTACTTC
TRBJ2-1,TRBV5-1,-,TRBD1,CASRTGLVGEQFF,TGCGCCAGCCGGACAGGGTTGGTCGGTGAGCAGTTCTTC
TRBJ2-6,TRBV27,-,-,CASRDFTGGANVLTF,TGTGCCAGCAGGGACTTTACGGGGGGGGCCAACGTCCTGACTTTC
TRBJ1-2,TRBV7-9,-,TRBD1,CAGSTGGVYGYTF,TGTGCCGGATCGACAGGGGGCGTCTATGGCTACACCTTC
TRBJ2-3,TRBV5-6,-,-,CASSFIEAGTDTQYF,TGTGCCAGCAGCTTCATAGAGGCCGGGACAGATACGCAGTATTTT
TRBJ2-7,TRBV28,once,TRBD1,CASSNTGTGGSYEQYF,TGTGCCAGCAGTAACACCGGGACAGGGGGCTCCTACGAGCAGTACTTC
TRBJ1-1,TRBV11-2,-,-,CASSLGHAALNTEAFF,TGTGCCAGCAGCTTAGGACACGCCGCCTTGAACACTGAAGCTTTCTTT
TRBJ2-5,TRBV6-6,-,TRBD2,CASSLSTSGRGETQYF,TGTGCCAGCAGTTTATCGACTAGCGGGAGAGGTGAGACCCAGTACTTC
TRBJ2-3,TRBV7-2,-,-,CASSDQGGPTDTQYF,TGTGCCAGCAGCGACCAAGGAGGCCCGACAGATACGCAGTATTTT
TRBJ2-1,TRBV5-6,-,-,CASSSRGLSYNEQFF,TGTGCCAGCAGCTCGAGAGGACTATCCTACAATGAGCAGTTCTTC
TRBJ2-6,TRBV28,few,-,CASSPSSGYGANVLTF,TGTGCCAGCAGTCCATCCTCGGGGTACGGGGCCAACGTCCTGACTTTC
TRBJ2-1,TRBV7-9,-,-,CASSSGTDPTMNEQFF,TGTGCCAGCAGCTCTGGTACAGACCCCACGATGAATGAGCAGTTCTTC
TRBJ1-1,TRBV6-5,-,TRBD1,CASSPTGWTEAFF,TGTGCCAGCAGTCCGACAGGGTGGACTGAAGCTTTCTTT
TRBJ2-1,TRBV19,-,TRBD2,CASSIRGGRGVRGYNEQFF,TGTGCCAGTAGTATAAGGGGCGGGAGAGGGGTACGGGGTTACAATGAGCAGTTCTTC
TRBJ1-5,TRBV10-3,few,-,CAISESRGNQPQHF,TGTGCCATCAGTGAGTCTCGAGGCAATCAGCCCCAGCATTTT
TRBJ1-2,TRBV5-6,-,TRBD1,CASSTGQADYGYTF,TGTGCCAGCAGCACGGGACAGGCTGACTATGGCTACACCTTC
TRBJ2-3,TRBV28,once,-,CASSPYEYTQYF,TGTGCCAGCAGCCCCTATGAATATACGCAGTATTTT
TRBJ2-1,TRBV11-3,-,TRBD2,CASSLVSLAGPDEQFF,TGTGCCAGCAGCTTAGTCTCGCTAGCGGGACCCGATGAGCAGTTCTTC
TRBJ1-4,TRBV25-1,few,-,CASGETSGEKLFF,TGTGCCAGCGGGGAGACAAGCGGTGAAAAACTGTTTTTT
TRBJ1-5,TRBV5-4,-,TRBD1,CASSIGTGRNQPQHF,TGTGCCAGCAGCATTGGGACAGGACGAAATCAGCCCCAGCATTTT
TRBJ2-5,TRBV12-5,-,-,CASGWRDGQYF,TGTGCTAGTGGTTGGAGGGATGGCCAGTACTTC
TRBJ1-2,TRBV2,-,-,CASSGTTNYGYTF,TGTGCCAGCAGTGGGACAACTAACTATGGCTACACCTTC
TRBJ2-3,TRBV11-3,-,TRBD2,CASSPGTSGGVADTQYF,TGTGCCAGCAGCCCGGGGACTAGCGGGGGGGTGGCAGATACGCAGTATTTT
TRBJ1-1,TRBV11-2,-,-,CASSLVSGSGTEAFF,TGTGCCAGCAGCTTAGTCTCGGGAAGCGGGACTGAAGCTTTCTTT
TRBJ2-1,TRBV29-1,-,-,CSVDTNRDNEQFF,TGCAGCGTTGATACTAATCGGGACAATGAGCAGTTCTTC